This TCR beta chain was retrieved from a study of shared clonotypes between healthy human individuals (dated by TCRdb to about 2020). In terms of the full investigation: A couple of women and three men aged 18 to 49 years were included in the cohort. Blood TCR repertoires of about 5 healthy adults were deeply sequenced to estimate repertoire size and the extent of clonotype sharing between individuals. Leukapheresis yielded between about 0.8 and 9.5 billion PBMCs per donor. Libraries were prepared and TCR repertoires were sequenced by different laboratories using diverse techniques, in order to increase sequencing depth and limit assay-specific biases. Per donor, three plates each were used for CD4 naive and CD4 memory, two for CD8 naive, and one for CD8 memory. Overall study results and their limits: Clonotypes shared by all four sorted-subset donors showed higher generation probabilities than non-shared clonotypes. The genetic and exposure-history diversity represented was limited by the small number of donors. Based on pairwise subsampling, the degree of clonotype sharing among donors was expected to be affected by sequencing depth. Only blood was sampled, and tissue TCR repertoires likely differ from those in blood. Roughly 5% of naive CD4, 3.5% of naive CD8, approximately 2.2% of memory CD4, and about 0.4% of memory CD8 clonotypes were shared across a few donors. Rarefaction of sorted-subset datasets indicated incomplete sequencing despite the large sequencing depth. Naive subsets generally had larger estimated clonotype richness than memory subsets.

V and J are truncated by 1 base and 2 bases respectively, leaving an intervening sequence of 13 bases. Taken from the germline V gene, the CDR1 and CDR2 loops are LGHNA and YSLEER. Inclusive of the bounding cysteine and phenylalanine, the CDR3 is 16 residues long. Only the CDR3 portion is preserved as DNA: 48 bases, with reading frame beginning at the first base. Only one count was recorded for this clone. Its antigen remains undetermined. No per-base quality is available; no much larger clone lies one base away. The donors were healthy, HIV-negative adults who had no recently reported acute infections or vaccinations. Every donor was a Caucasian adult residing in Nashville, Tennessee, USA. CD4+ T cells were enriched through magnetic negative selection, after which naive cells were positively selected on CD45RA and the remaining negative fraction served as the memory subset. Blood was obtained by leukapheresis, after which PBMCs were separated by Ficoll-Histopaque density gradient centrifugation and cryopreserved in liquid nitrogen vapor phase. Purity and quantity of every magnetically sorted T cell population were checked by analytical flow cytometry. Each sorted fraction had its genomic DNA isolated and then quantified by UV absorbance on a Nanodrop 2000c.

TCR CDR3 regions were amplified from genomic DNA by multiplex PCR using the deep immunoSEQ assay. Genomic DNA extracted from each cell subset was distributed evenly over all wells of several immunoSEQ 96-well plates, and each plate served as one replicate. Each replicate PCR for sorted subsets received 150 to 250 ng genomic DNA, equal to roughly 33,000 T cell genomes. The purified libraries were quantified using a Qubit 3.0 fluorometer, sized with a Bioanalyzer 2100, and then quantified again using the KAPA Library Quantification kit. Every immunoSEQ 96-well plate was sequenced on a separate single-read 150-cycle Illumina NextSeq 550 flow cell. Per the authors' processing: The immunoSEQ output contained only junctional sequences without quality scores, so filtering could not match that applied to full-length reads. To assign V/J genes and CDR3, sequences were annotated using PyIR, a Python wrapper for IgBLAST v1.9, with IMGT germline references. Reads with weak V/J assignments (E-value above 1e-6), missing CDR3, stop codons, out-of-frame junctions, or ambiguous translated residues were removed. V3J clonotypes were defined as sequences sharing the same inferred V gene, J gene, and CDR3 amino acid sequence. Percentage overlap between repertoires was calculated by dividing the number of shared unique clonotypes by the size of the smaller repertoire. Repertoire richness was assessed with RTK rarefaction, the Chao1 estimator, and Recon v2.1 estimates of unobserved clonotypes. OLGA was used to compute generation probabilities for all TCRbeta clonotypes that the gDNA method yielded from several donors. TCRdb re-hosts the immuneACCESS table, in-frame sequences only. Its copies lack some clones; in the studies checked, an unresolved V gene accounts for under half of them, and the cause for the rest is not known. V and J calls and clone size are as listed in that table; D and trimming were resolved from the DNA. The sample has 1,400,000 or so clones on record, around 98.5% of them singletons. Of the sample, about 0.34% is held by the ten largest clones.

This receptor was obtained from a man younger than 45 in good health. The chain is encoded by TRBV4-3 joined to TRBJ2-3; the D gene is possibly TRBD1 or TRBD2, each agreeing over 5 bases. Sequenced material: naive CD4+ T cells sorted from blood. According to the study, the label for this sample's cell subset or site signals: CD45RA+ positively selected. The CDR3 has the sequence CASSQAGALPTDTQYF. The sequenced DNA: TGCGCCAGCAGCCAAGCCGGGGCCCTCCCCACAGATACGCAGTATTTT.